This T cell receptor (beta chain) comes out of a study of cytomegalovirus exposure and HLA in healthy donors. TCRdb's table, derived via immunoSEQ multiplex PCR, lists solely in-frame clones and lacks some. Of some 130,000 clones in the sample, over 90% were seen once. As to this clone: What it binds is not known.

This CDR3 has 14 amino acids. In germline, CDR1 is LNHDA, CDR2 SQIVND (reference sequence). Trimming took 3 bases from V and 4 from J; bases not matched to a gene: 2. Regarding the study as a whole: Investigators reported approximately 150 TCR beta chains as tied to cytomegalovirus.

The V call is TRBV19, the J call TRBJ1-4, with 7 bases matching TRBD1. Material: PBMCs. The sequence derives from a young man in good health and CMV-seropositive. CDR3 protein: CASSIRQGNEKLFF. Written as DNA, the CDR3 is TGTGCCAGTAGTATCCGACAGGGTAATGAAAAACTGTTTTTT. Combining the CDR3 with reference TRBV19 and TRBJ1-4 gives the whole variable domain DGGITQSPKYLFRKEGQNVTLSCEQNLNHDAMYWYRQDPGQGLRLIYYSQIVNDFQKGDIAEGYSVSREKKESFPLTVTSAQKNPTAFYLCASSIRQGNEKLFFGSGTQLSVL.